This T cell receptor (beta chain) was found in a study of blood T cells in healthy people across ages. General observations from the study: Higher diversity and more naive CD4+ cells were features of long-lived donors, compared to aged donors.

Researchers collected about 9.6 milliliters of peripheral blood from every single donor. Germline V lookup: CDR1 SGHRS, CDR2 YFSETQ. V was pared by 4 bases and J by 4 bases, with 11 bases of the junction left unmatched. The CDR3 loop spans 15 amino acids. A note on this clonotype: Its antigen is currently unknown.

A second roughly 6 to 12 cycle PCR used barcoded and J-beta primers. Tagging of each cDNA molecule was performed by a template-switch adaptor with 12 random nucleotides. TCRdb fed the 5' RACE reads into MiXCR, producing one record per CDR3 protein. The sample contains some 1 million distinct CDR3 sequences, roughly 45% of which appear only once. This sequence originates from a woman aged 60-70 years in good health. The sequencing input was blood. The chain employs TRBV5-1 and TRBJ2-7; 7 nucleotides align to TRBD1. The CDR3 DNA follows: TGCGCCAGCAGCCCCGGGGACAGCATGCGGTACGAGCAGTACTTC. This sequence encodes CASSPGDSMRYEQYF. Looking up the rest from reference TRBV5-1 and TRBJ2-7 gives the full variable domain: KAGVTQTPRYLIKTRGQQVTLSCSPISGHRSVSWYQQTPGQGLQFLFEYFSETQRNKGNFPGRFSGRQFSNSRSEMNVSTLELGDSALYLCASSPGDSMRYEQYFGPGTRLTVT.